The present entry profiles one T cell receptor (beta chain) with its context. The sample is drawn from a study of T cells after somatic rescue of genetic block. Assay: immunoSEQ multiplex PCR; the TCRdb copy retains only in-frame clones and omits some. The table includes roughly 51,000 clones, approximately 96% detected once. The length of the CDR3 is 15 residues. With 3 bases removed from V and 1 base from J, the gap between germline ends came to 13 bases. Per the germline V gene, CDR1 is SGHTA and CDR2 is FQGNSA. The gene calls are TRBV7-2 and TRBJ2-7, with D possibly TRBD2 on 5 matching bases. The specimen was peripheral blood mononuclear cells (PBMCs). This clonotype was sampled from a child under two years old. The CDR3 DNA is TGTGCCAGCAGCTTCTATCCAGCGGAATCCTACGAGCAGTACTTC. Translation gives CASSFYPAESYEQYF.